This is a list of T cell receptor beta chains from one sample in a study of memory CD4+ T cells and cytomegalovirus serostatus. The repertoire was sequenced with immunoSEQ multiplex PCR; TCRdb's copy has only in-frame clones and lacks some. There are over 65,000 clones in the sample; roughly 78% occur only once, and 2% to 3% lies in the top ten. The sample comprised memory CD4+ T cells from blood. The receptors shown here come from an adult in good health and CMV-seropositive. Each CDR3 is given with its conserved first and last residue. A D gene is named only where the DNA matches it firmly. Rows may omit the clone size; those that give it use once, few, many or a size class.

j_call: TRBJ1-2
v_call: TRBV4-2
clone_size: -
d_call: TRBD1
cdr3_aa: CASSQETGIGYTF
cdr3_nt: TGTGCCAGCAGCCAAGAGACAGGGATTGGCTACACCTTC

j_call: TRBJ2-2
v_call: TRBV18
clone_size: -
d_call: -
cdr3_aa: CASSPDTALWNTGELFF
cdr3_nt: TGTGCCAGCTCACCCGATACGGCCCTGTGGAACACCGGGGAGCTGTTTTTT

j_call: TRBJ2-5
v_call: TRBV29-1
clone_size: -
d_call: -
cdr3_aa: CSSSEGQETQYF
cdr3_nt: TGCAGCTCGAGCGAGGGGCAGGAGACCCAGTACTTC

j_call: TRBJ2-2
v_call: TRBV7-2
clone_size: -
d_call: -
cdr3_aa: CASSRFPTGELFF
cdr3_nt: TGTGCCAGCAGCCGATTTCCCACCGGGGAGCTGTTTTTT

j_call: TRBJ2-2
v_call: TRBV5-1
clone_size: -
d_call: -
cdr3_aa: CASESGGGWTRNTGELFF
cdr3_nt: TGCGCCAGCGAGTCTGGGGGGGGCTGGACAAGGAACACCGGGGAGCTGTTTTTT

j_call: TRBJ2-7
v_call: TRBV19
clone_size: -
d_call: TRBD2
cdr3_aa: CASSSESGGPSYEQYF
cdr3_nt: TGTGCCAGTAGTTCGGAGAGCGGGGGGCCTTCCTACGAGCAGTACTTC

j_call: TRBJ1-2
v_call: TRBV30
clone_size: -
d_call: -
cdr3_aa: CAWSAGVGGYTF
cdr3_nt: TGTGCCTGGAGTGCAGGGGTGGGAGGCTACACCTTC

j_call: TRBJ2-3
v_call: TRBV6-1
clone_size: once
d_call: TRBD2
cdr3_aa: CASSESGSQRTDTQYF
cdr3_nt: TGTGCCAGCAGTGAGAGCGGGAGCCAGCGCACAGATACGCAGTATTTT

j_call: TRBJ2-3
v_call: TRBV29-1
clone_size: -
d_call: TRBD1
cdr3_aa: CSVEGGQGRGTDTQYF
cdr3_nt: TGCAGCGTTGAAGGGGGACAGGGGAGGGGCACAGATACGCAGTATTTT

j_call: TRBJ1-2
v_call: TRBV11-2
clone_size: -
d_call: TRBD1
cdr3_aa: CASSLSDRANYGYTF
cdr3_nt: TGTGCCAGCAGCCTTTCAGACAGGGCAAACTATGGCTACACCTTC

j_call: TRBJ1-4
v_call: TRBV30
clone_size: -
d_call: -
cdr3_aa: CAWSPRGGENREKLFF
cdr3_nt: TGTGCCTGGAGCCCGAGAGGGGGTGAGAACAGGGAAAAACTGTTTTTT

j_call: TRBJ2-1
v_call: TRBV30
clone_size: -
d_call: TRBD2
cdr3_aa: CAWSVRDILAGRAEQFF
cdr3_nt: TGTGCCTGGAGTGTACGCGATATACTAGCGGGGCGGGCTGAGCAGTTCTTC

j_call: TRBJ2-4
v_call: TRBV7-2
clone_size: -
d_call: TRBD2
cdr3_aa: CASSLGSGGLAGERYF
cdr3_nt: TGTGCCAGCAGCTTAGGTTCAGGGGGACTAGCGGGAGAGCGGTACTTC

j_call: TRBJ2-1
v_call: TRBV7-8
clone_size: -
d_call: TRBD2
cdr3_aa: CASSLKRDTGTSGASNEQFF
cdr3_nt: TGTGCCAGCAGCTTAAAAAGGGACACCGGGACTAGCGGGGCCTCCAATGAGCAGTTCTTC

j_call: TRBJ2-3
v_call: TRBV5-1
clone_size: -
d_call: TRBD2
cdr3_aa: CASSPITSGRPDTQYF
cdr3_nt: TGCGCCAGCAGCCCTATTACTAGCGGGAGGCCAGATACGCAGTATTTT

j_call: TRBJ2-7
v_call: TRBV18
clone_size: once
d_call: -
cdr3_aa: CASSPKARGLSEQYF
cdr3_nt: TGTGCCAGCTCACCAAAGGCGAGGGGCCTGAGTGAGCAGTACTTC

j_call: TRBJ1-3
v_call: TRBV7-2
clone_size: -
d_call: TRBD1
cdr3_aa: CASSAQGANSGNTIYF
cdr3_nt: TGTGCCAGCAGCGCCCAGGGGGCCAACTCTGGAAACACCATATATTTT

j_call: TRBJ2-3
v_call: TRBV10-3
clone_size: -
d_call: -
cdr3_aa: CAISVLAETSTDTQYF
cdr3_nt: TGTGCCATCAGTGTCTTGGCAGAGACCAGCACAGATACGCAGTATTTT

j_call: TRBJ1-4
v_call: TRBV5-1
clone_size: few
d_call: -
cdr3_aa: CASSPGGRREKLFF
cdr3_nt: TGCGCCAGCAGTCCCGGGGGCCGACGGGAAAAACTGTTTTTT

j_call: TRBJ1-2
v_call: TRBV25-1
clone_size: -
d_call: -
cdr3_aa: CASSESWEKGYGYTF
cdr3_nt: TGTGCCAGCAGTGAAAGCTGGGAGAAGGGCTATGGCTACACCTTC

j_call: TRBJ2-7
v_call: TRBV5-1
clone_size: -
d_call: -
cdr3_aa: CASSLGDRPIYF
cdr3_nt: TGCGCCAGCAGCTTGGGAGACAGGCCTATTTACTTC

j_call: TRBJ2-3
v_call: TRBV5-4
clone_size: -
d_call: -
cdr3_aa: CASSPKQAGADTQYF
cdr3_nt: TGTGCCAGCAGCCCGAAACAGGCGGGTGCAGATACGCAGTATTTT

j_call: TRBJ1-6
v_call: TRBV28
clone_size: -
d_call: TRBD1
cdr3_aa: CASNLGTGNSPLHF
cdr3_nt: TGTGCCAGCAACTTAGGGACAGGGAATTCACCCCTCCACTTT

j_call: TRBJ1-2
v_call: TRBV19
clone_size: -
d_call: TRBD1
cdr3_aa: CASSFRQGNGYTF
cdr3_nt: TGTGCCAGTTCATTCCGACAGGGTAATGGCTACACCTTC

j_call: TRBJ1-5
v_call: TRBV29-1
clone_size: -
d_call: -
cdr3_aa: CSVSGGNTQTGNQPQHF
cdr3_nt: TGCAGCGTTTCGGGGGGAAACACCCAAACGGGCAATCAGCCCCAGCATTTT

j_call: TRBJ1-1
v_call: TRBV12-5
clone_size: -
d_call: -
cdr3_aa: CASARTAGSTEAFF
cdr3_nt: TGTGCTAGTGCCCGGACAGCGGGAAGCACTGAAGCTTTCTTT

j_call: TRBJ1-1
v_call: TRBV7-9
clone_size: -
d_call: TRBD1
cdr3_aa: CASSSQGISTEAFF
cdr3_nt: TGTGCCAGCAGCTCACAGGGGATAAGCACTGAAGCTTTCTTT

j_call: TRBJ1-1
v_call: TRBV25-1
clone_size: few
d_call: TRBD1
cdr3_aa: CASLQGHTEAFF
cdr3_nt: TGTGCCAGCCTACAGGGGCACACTGAAGCTTTCTTT

j_call: TRBJ2-4
v_call: TRBV6-1
clone_size: -
d_call: -
cdr3_aa: CASSEDRAARAKNIQYF
cdr3_nt: TGTGCCAGCAGTGAAGATCGAGCGGCGAGAGCCAAAAACATTCAGTACTTC

j_call: TRBJ2-1
v_call: TRBV28
clone_size: few
d_call: -
cdr3_aa: CASSSYRGSNEQFF
cdr3_nt: TGTGCCAGCAGCTCTTACCGGGGGAGCAATGAGCAGTTCTTC

j_call: TRBJ2-2
v_call: TRBV7-8
clone_size: -
d_call: TRBD2
cdr3_aa: CASSEHSGRAGGELFF
cdr3_nt: TGTGCCAGCAGCGAACATAGCGGGAGGGCCGGCGGGGAGCTGTTTTTT

j_call: TRBJ2-3
v_call: TRBV18
clone_size: -
d_call: -
cdr3_aa: CASSSLFGQSTDTQYF
cdr3_nt: TGTGCCAGCTCGTCCCTCTTCGGACAGTCTACAGATACGCAGTATTTT

j_call: TRBJ2-3
v_call: TRBV5-1
clone_size: -
d_call: TRBD1
cdr3_aa: CASSWGQGSTDTQYF
cdr3_nt: TGCGCCAGCAGCTGGGGACAGGGGAGCACAGATACGCAGTATTTT

j_call: TRBJ1-1
v_call: TRBV10-3
clone_size: -
d_call: -
cdr3_aa: CAIRDRETEAFF
cdr3_nt: TGTGCCATCAGAGATCGGGAGACTGAAGCTTTCTTT

j_call: TRBJ2-2
v_call: TRBV19
clone_size: -
d_call: -
cdr3_aa: CASSSPRELFF
cdr3_nt: TGTGCCAGTAGTTCCCCTAGGGAGCTGTTTTTT